A single sample gave rise to the 15 T cell receptor beta chains below, sequenced in a study of blood T cell repertoires in COVID-19 (TCRdb year 2020). Libraries were built with the immunoSEQ multiplex PCR assay. This immuneACCESS table, as held by TCRdb, lists in-frame sequences with V and J called but not all clones. Of the missing ones, under half trace to an unresolved V gene in checked studies; the others have no known cause. This sample has roughly 160,000 clones in its table, and about 85% of those were observed once. Jointly, the top ten make up 5.5% to 8% of the sample. The specimen sequenced was peripheral blood. Receptors originate from a man older than 75 with COVID-19, enrolled during active disease.

V gene TRBV9 combines with J gene TRBJ1-3; 8 bases are a match to TRBD1. With V trimmed by 1 base and J by 0 bases, 0 bases remained unmatched. CDR1 is SGDLS, CDR2 YYNGEE, per germline. The CDR3 has 15 amino acids. This CDR3 is CASSVQGASGNTIYF. As DNA, the CDR3 is TGTGCCAGCAGCGTACAGGGGGCCTCTGGAAACACCATATATTTT. Using reference TRBV9 and TRBJ1-3 for the parts outside the CDR3, the full variable domain is DSGVTQTPKHLITATGQRVTLRCSPRSGDLSVYWYQQSLDQGLQFLIQYYNGEERAKGNILERFSAQQFPDLHSELNLSSLELGDSALYFCASSVQGASGNTIYFGEGSWLTVV.

The chain has TRBV18 and TRBJ1-1; 8 bases map to TRBD1. The CDR3 is 14 residues long. Germline lookup yields CDR1 KGHSH and CDR2 LQKENI. V gave up 6 bases and J gave up 4 bases; unmatched junction bases: 7. The chain's CDR3 is CASSQTGGSTEAFF. As DNA, the CDR3 is TGTGCCAGCTCCCAAACAGGGGGAAGCACTGAAGCTTTCTTT.

The rearrangement joins TRBV7-3 to TRBJ2-3, with TRBD2 matching 13 bases. The ends lost 4 bases at V and 6 bases at J; junction bases unmatched: 10. The germline V gene has CDR1 SGHTA and CDR2 FQGTGA. This CDR3 spans 17 amino acids. The CDR3 DNA follows: TGTGCCAGCAGCTCACGGGGGACTAGCGGGGCCGCGGATACGCAGTATTTT. This gives the protein CASSSRGTSGAADTQYF.

The chain combines TRBV6-6 with TRBJ1-4, with D unclear. The CDR3 has 11 residues. Germline V gene lookup returns CDR1 MNHNY and CDR2 SVGAGI (reference sequence). V shed 2 bases and J shed 7 bases, with 2 bases lying between them. Here the CDR3 DNA reads TGTGCCAGCAGTTACCGTGAAAAACTGTTTTTT. It codes for CASSYREKLFF.

This chain joins TRBV3-1 (or the pseudogene TRBV3-2) and TRBJ1-4; D is uncertain. The CDR3 sequence is 14 residues long. V was shortened by 1 base and J by 3 bases, with 6 bases between the two germline ends. The germline CDR1 and CDR2 sequences are LGHDT and YNNKEL (reference sequence). In nucleotides, the CDR3 is TGTGCCAGCAGCCAAGTACAGCCTAATGAAAAACTGTTTTTT. Its translation: CASSQVQPNEKLFF.

V and J are TRBV4-2 and TRBJ2-5; 10 bases fit TRBD2. Germline loops: CDR1 LGHNA, CDR2 YNFKEQ. V lost 6 bases to trimming and J lost 4 bases; unmatched junction nucleotides: 2. There are 13 residues in the CDR3. The CDR3 nucleotides read TGTGCCAGCAGGGCTAGCGGGGGAGAGACCCAGTACTTC. It yields the protein CASRASGGETQYF.

The chain links TRBV7-6 to TRBJ1-1, with D unclear. Germline V lookup: CDR1 SGHVS, CDR2 FNYEAQ. The CDR3 extends over 13 amino acids. Trimming shortened V by 4 bases and J by 8 bases, and 14 bases separated the two germline ends. CDR3 sequence (DNA): TGTGCCAGCAGCTCCGAGGACGGGGAAGAAGCTTTCTTT. It yields the protein CASSSEDGEEAFF.

This chain joins TRBV19 and TRBJ2-7, with 8 bases matching TRBD1. The CDR3 is 13 amino acids. Germline V CDR1 and CDR2: LNHDA, SQIVND (reference sequence). V trimming: 4 bases; J trimming: 12 bases; junction bases outside the gene matches: 11. For the CDR3, the DNA is TGTGCCAGTAGTACTGGACAGGGCCCGAGGTTGTACTTC. It specifies CASSTGQGPRLYF. The full variable domain, in which reference TRBV19 and TRBJ2-7 provide the parts outside the CDR3, is DGGITQSPKYLFRKEGQNVTLSCEQNLNHDAMYWYRQDPGQGLRLIYYSQIVNDFQKGDIAEGYSVSREKKESFPLTVTSAQKNPTAFYLCASSTGQGPRLYFGPGTRLTVT.

This clone was observed once. CDR3 DNA sequence: TGCGCCAGCAGCTTGGCGGCCGTCAGGGGCGCGCCCAATGAGCAGTTCTTC. Encoded protein: CASSLAAVRGAPNEQFF. The J gene is TRBJ2-1, the V gene TRBV5-1; possible D gene TRBD1, 6 bases. The ends were cut back, 0 bases at V and 6 bases at J, with 19 bases in the middle. The CDR3 covers 17 residues. CDR1 is SGHRS, CDR2 YFSETQ, per germline.

The rearrangement joins TRBV27 to TRBJ1-2; 7 nucleotides agree with TRBD1. Germline CDR1 is MNHEY and CDR2 is SMNVEV (reference sequence). V lost 6 bases and J lost 6; bases outside the gene matches: 10. CDR3 size: 14 residues. As DNA, the CDR3 is TGTGCCAGCAGCCCTAGACAGGGTGGGAATGGCTACACCTTC. It specifies CASSPRQGGNGYTF.

V usage is TRBV19 and J usage is TRBJ1-5, with D tentatively TRBD1 (5 bases). Looked up from germline, CDR1 is LNHDA and CDR2 is SQIVND (reference sequence). Trimming removed 2 bases at V and 0 bases at J, with 14 bases between. This CDR3 comprises 17 residues. CDR3 protein: CASSIRGAANSNQPQHF. The CDR3 DNA reads as TGTGCCAGTAGTATACGTGGGGCTGCGAATAGCAATCAGCCCCAGCATTTT.

This clone came up a few times. For the CDR3, the DNA is TGTGCCAGCAGCTTAGCCGAGAATACGCAGTATTTT. As protein: CASSLAENTQYF. This sequence joins TRBV7-6 and TRBJ2-3; D is uncertain. Per the germline V gene, CDR1 is SGHVS and CDR2 is FNYEAQ. This CDR3 spans 12 amino acids. V lost 0 bases and J 7 bases, leaving 5 bases between the germline ends.

This clone showed up just a few times. The chain couples TRBV20-1 to TRBJ2-3, with 14 bases identical to TRBD2. There are 16 residues in the CDR3. With 3 bases clipped from V and 4 bases from J, the junction kept 6 bases outside the gene matches. Germline V gene data show CDR1 as DFQATT and CDR2 as SNEGSKA (reference sequence). This chain's CDR3 is CSASGLAGGNADTQYF. The CDR3 DNA reads TGCAGTGCTAGTGGACTAGCGGGGGGTAACGCAGATACGCAGTATTTT.

The chain recombines TRBV27 with TRBJ1-1; no firm D call. CDR1 is MNHEY and CDR2 is SMNVEV in the germline V gene (reference sequence). There are 16 residues in the CDR3. V lost 3 bases, J lost 1 base, and 15 bases lay in between. The chain's CDR3 is CASSFRVRGSNTEAFF. The CDR3 region has the DNA TGTGCCAGCAGTTTCAGAGTCCGGGGATCGAACACTGAAGCTTTCTTT.

Only a few counts were recorded for this clone. Other DNA sequences within the sample encode an identical CDR3. The chain employs TRBV18 and TRBJ2-7; TRBD1 is a possible D gene (6 bases). The CDR3 spans 13 residues. V was pared by 3 bases and J by 3 bases, with 9 bases between. Germline-derived CDR1 and CDR2 are KGHSH and LQKENI. CDR3: CASSPGQNYEQYF. The DNA of the CDR3 is TGTGCCAGCTCACCCGGACAGAACTACGAGCAGTACTTC. Complete variable domain (other parts from reference TRBV18 and TRBJ2-7): NAGVMQNPRHLVRRRGQEARLRCSPMKGHSHVYWYRQLPEEGLKFMVYLQKENIIDESGMPKERFSAEFPKEGPSILRIQQVVRGDSAAYFCASSPGQNYEQYFGPGTRLTVT.